The 9 T cell receptor beta chains below all came from one sample that was sequenced in a study of blood T cells in healthy people across ages. The second PCR ran about 6 to 11 cycles with a sample-barcoded 5' primer and J-beta primers. TCRdb processed the 5' RACE reads anew with MiXCR; each CDR3 protein has one entry. The sample consists of 1.5 million to 2 million distinct CDR3 sequences, roughly 27% of them appearing once. Material: blood. The receptors stem from a woman aged 25 to 45 in good health.

This clonotype has more than one count but fewer than ten. The chain combines TRBV5-1 with TRBJ1-4; D is perhaps TRBD1 (5 bases). V lost 1 base and J 8 bases, leaving 18 bases between the germline ends. From germline, CDR1 is SGHRS and CDR2 YFSETQ. CDR3 length: 16 amino acids. CDR3 in amino acids: CASSLNGGARGEKLFF. CDR3 DNA sequence: TGCGCCAGCAGCTTGAACGGCGGGGCAAGAGGAGAAAAACTGTTTTTT.

The V and J genes are TRBV7-9 and TRBJ1-2; D not certain. The CDR3 is 14 amino acids. Trimming pared 4 bases from V and 1 base from J, leaving 10 bases between. Per the germline V gene, CDR1 is SEHNR and CDR2 is FQNEAQ (reference sequence). Here the CDR3 DNA reads TGTGCCAGCAGCTCCCTCAATATTAACTATGGCTACACCTTC. Translated, it gives CASSSLNINYGYTF.

The chain joins TRBV30 to TRBJ2-5; D is possibly TRBD2 (6 bases). The CDR3 length is 15 residues. In germline, CDR1 is GTSNPN, CDR2 SVGIG (reference sequence). In nucleotides, the CDR3 is TGTGCTTGGGAGAAGAGTGTGGGGGGTCGGGAGACCCAGTACTTC. Protein: CAWEKSVGGRETQYF.

For this clonotype: Germline and junction disagree at one end, which may indicate a read error. This chain uses TRBV7-2 with TRBJ2-5; 9 nucleotides line up with TRBD1. The last part of the DNA fits TRBJ2-7 better; the J call may be wrong. CDR3 length: 14 residues. CDR1 SGHTA and CDR2 FQGNSA come from the germline V gene. The CDR3 nucleotides read TGTGCCGGCAGCGCCCGGACAGGGGCCTACGAGCAGTACTTC. It is translated as CAGSARTGAYEQYF.

This clonotype was seen only a few times. The chain has TRBV7-8 and TRBJ1-2, with a weak D call TRBD1 (6 bases). Germline V gene data show CDR1 as SGHVS and CDR2 as FQNEAQ. The CDR3 length is 16 residues. Trimming stripped 1 base from V and 2 bases from J, with 14 bases between. CDR3 in DNA: TGTGCCAGCAGCTTAGTAGGGGGGGCGCAGAACTATGGCTACACCTTC. Its translation is CASSLVGGAQNYGYTF. Supplemented by reference TRBV7-8 and TRBJ1-2, the full variable domain reads GAGVSQSPRYKVAKRGQDVALRCDPISGHVSLFWYQQALGQGPEFLTYFQNEAQLDKSGLPSDRFFAERPEGSVSTLKIQRTQQEDSAVYLCASSLVGGAQNYGYTFGSGTRLTVV.

This clonotype has a handful of counts. The chain links TRBV20-1 to TRBJ2-7, with 11 bases aligning to TRBD1. Germline assignment: CDR1 DFQATT and CDR2 SNEGSKA (reference sequence). V trimming: 0 bases; J trimming: 6 bases; junction bases outside the gene matches: 7. The CDR3 runs to 15 residues. In nucleotides, the CDR3 is TGCAGTGCTAGAGATCTGGGGACAGGGGGGACCGAGCAGTACTTC. Translated, it gives CSARDLGTGGTEQYF.

The chain couples TRBV7-9 to TRBJ2-4; D is ambiguous. Germline V lookup: CDR1 SEHNR, CDR2 FQNEAQ (reference sequence). This CDR3 has 11 amino acids. Trimming cost V 4 bases and J 8 bases, with 6 bases left between them. As DNA, the CDR3 is TGTGCCAGCAGCTCCTCCCACATTCAGTACTTC. It is translated as CASSSSHIQYF. Complete variable domain (other parts from reference TRBV7-9 and TRBJ2-4): DTGVSQNPRHKITKRGQNVTFRCDPISEHNRLYWYRQTLGQGPEFLTYFQNEAQLEKSRLLSDRFSAERPKGSFSTLEIQRTEQGDSAMYLCASSSSHIQYFGAGTRLSVL.

This chain uses TRBV18 with TRBJ1-1; TRBD1 agrees at 7 bases. The CDR3 runs to 15 residues. CDR1 is KGHSH and CDR2 is LQKENI in the germline V gene. J was trimmed by 6 bases and V by 2 bases; bases with no gene match: 9. The CDR3 nucleotides are TGTGCCAGCTCACCATCGGCAGGGGGTGACGCTGAAGCTTTCTTT. Its protein product is CASSPSAGGDAEAFF.

This clonotype came up a few times. The gene calls are TRBV5-5 and TRBJ2-1; 7 nucleotides align to TRBD1. J was trimmed by 0 bases and V by 2 bases; bases with no gene match: 5. The CDR3 consists of 16 residues. Germline assignment: CDR1 SGHKS and CDR2 YYEKEE (reference sequence). The CDR3 DNA is TGTGCCAGCAGCTTCCAGACAGGGATCTCCTACAATGAGCAGTTCTTC. Translation gives CASSFQTGISYNEQFF.